This T cell receptor beta chain was observed in a study of PD-1 blockade in classical Hodgkin lymphoma. Brentuximab vedotin exposure varied among the patients, all of whom had relapsed after autologous stem cell transplantation. Assay used: immunoSEQ multiplex PCR; TCRdb lists only in-frame clones, some missing. The repertoire includes 90,000 to 100,000 clones, 89% of them detected once, and approximately 12% sits in the top ten. The CDR3 spans 14 residues. Germline CDR1 and CDR2: MDHEN and SYDVKM. V lost 4 bases and J lost 2, with 12 bases in between. The sample here was peripheral blood mononuclear cells (PBMCs), taken before the second cycle of nivolumab. This chain connects TRBV28 to TRBJ2-7; D call uncertain. The TCR sequence derives from a human donor with classical Hodgkin lymphoma. CDR3 residues: CASSWSLTAYEQYF. The CDR3 nucleotides read TGTGCCAGCAGTTGGAGTCTCACGGCCTACGAGCAGTACTTC.